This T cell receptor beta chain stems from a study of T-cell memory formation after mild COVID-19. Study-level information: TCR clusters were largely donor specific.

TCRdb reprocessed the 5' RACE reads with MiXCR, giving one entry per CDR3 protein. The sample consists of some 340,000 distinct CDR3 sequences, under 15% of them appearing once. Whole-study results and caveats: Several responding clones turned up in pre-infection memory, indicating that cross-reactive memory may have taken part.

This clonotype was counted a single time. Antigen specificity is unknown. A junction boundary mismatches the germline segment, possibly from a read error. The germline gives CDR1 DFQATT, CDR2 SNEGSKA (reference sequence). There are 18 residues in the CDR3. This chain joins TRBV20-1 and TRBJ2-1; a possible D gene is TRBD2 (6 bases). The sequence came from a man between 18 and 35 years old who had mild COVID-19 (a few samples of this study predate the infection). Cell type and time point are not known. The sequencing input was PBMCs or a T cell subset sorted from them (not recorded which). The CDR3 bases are TGCAGTGATAGAGGCTGGGACTGGGCGGGGACTTCAAGGGGTGAGCAGTTCTTC. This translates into CSDRGWDWAGTSRGEQFF.